A single sample is the source of the 24 T cell receptor beta chains below, sequenced in a study of blood T cell repertoires in COVID-19. The method was immunoSEQ multiplex PCR; TCRdb's version includes in-frame clones alone and lacks a portion of them. There are around 200,000 clones in the sample; about 83% occur only once, and 1.3% lies in the top ten. Sample: peripheral blood. The origin of the receptors is a woman aged 30 to 39 with COVID-19, enrolled during active disease.

CDR3 nucleotide sequence: TGTGCCAGCAGCTTTTCAGGGGACGGGGAGACCCAGTACTTC. This encodes CASSFSGDGETQYF. J is TRBJ2-5 and V is TRBV11-3; D possibly corresponds to TRBD1 (6 bases). V gave up 3 bases and J gave up 5 bases, with 13 bases separating them. The CDR3 runs to 14 residues. CDR1 is SGHNT, CDR2 YENEEA, per germline. Drawing the rest from reference TRBV11-3 and TRBJ2-5, the complete variable domain is EAGVVQSPRYKIIEKKQPVAFWCNPISGHNTLYWYLQNLGQGPELLIRYENEEAVDDSQLPKDRFSAERLKGVDSTLKIQPAELGDSAVYLCASSFSGDGETQYFGPGTRLLVL.

This chain uses TRBV9 with TRBJ1-3; perhaps TRBD1 as D (5 bases). Germline loops: CDR1 SGDLS, CDR2 YYNGEE. The CDR3 is 16 residues long. With 0 bases removed from V and 4 bases from J, the gap between germline ends came to 14 bases. CDR3 protein: CASSVDDSDWGNTIYF. DNA of the CDR3: TGTGCCAGCAGCGTAGACGACAGTGACTGGGGAAACACCATATATTTT.

The gene calls are TRBV27 and TRBJ1-4; maybe TRBD1 (6 bases). Trimming took off 1 base at V and 10 bases at J, with 19 bases between the two ends. The V gene's germline CDR1 is MNHEY and CDR2 SMNVEV (reference sequence). The CDR3 contains 16 residues. Here the CDR3 reads CASSLFAGVRSGKLFF. CDR3 coding DNA: TGTGCCAGCAGTTTATTCGCAGGGGTGCGGTCCGGAAAACTGTTTTTT.

This chain connects TRBV2 to TRBJ2-2, with D maybe TRBD1 (6 bases). Per germline, CDR1 SNHLY and CDR2 FYNNEI. V dropped 5 bases and J dropped 4 bases, with 14 bases sitting between them. This CDR3 contains 15 residues. CDR3 amino acids: CASSHYTGITGELFF. The CDR3 DNA reads TGTGCCAGCAGTCACTATACAGGGATCACCGGGGAGCTGTTTTTT.

This clone was found once. The chain uses TRBV4-2 and TRBJ2-7, with 8 bases lining up with TRBD1. This CDR3 comprises 15 residues. V lost 0 bases and J lost 4; bases outside the gene matches: 5. Germline V gene sequence: CDR1 LGHNA, CDR2 YNFKEQ. In nucleotides, the CDR3 is TGTGCCAGCAGCCAAGATCCAGGGGGCATATACGAGCAGTACTTC. Protein: CASSQDPGGIYEQYF.

The chain recombines TRBV2 with TRBJ2-3, with 9 positions matching TRBD1. Germline values: CDR1 SNHLY, CDR2 FYNNEI. This CDR3 has 14 residues. The V and J ends lost 7 bases and 1 base, in that order; junction bases with no gene match: 3. CDR3 loop: CASNRDRGTDTQYF. CDR3 coding DNA: TGTGCCAGCAATCGGGACAGGGGCACAGATACGCAGTATTTT.

The chain couples TRBV7-8 to TRBJ2-1; 13 nucleotides match TRBD2. The ends lost 5 bases at V and 7 bases at J; junction bases unmatched: 17. The germline V gene encodes CDR1 SGHVS and CDR2 FQNEAQ. CDR3 length: 19 residues. The CDR3: CASSQLAGGPVIKRNEQFF. CDR3 coding DNA: TGTGCCAGCAGCCAACTAGCGGGGGGGCCGGTCATAAAGAGAAATGAGCAGTTCTTC.

The chain links TRBV6-5 to TRBJ2-1; possibly TRBD2 for D (5 bases). The CDR3 is 13 residues long. Trimming took 5 bases from V and 10 from J, leaving 15 bases between them. Germline CDR1 MNHEY, CDR2 SVGAGI. In DNA form, the CDR3 reads TGTGCCAGCAGTCCACCGGGAAGGTCCGAGCAGTTCTTC. It encodes CASSPPGRSEQFF.

The chain links TRBV5-1 to TRBJ2-3; D is possibly TRBD1 (5 bases). This CDR3 region has 15 residues. Germline values: CDR1 SGHRS, CDR2 YFSETQ. The V and J ends lost 4 bases and 3 bases respectively, with 15 bases between them. CDR3 residues: CASSLSQGPTDTQYF. In DNA, the CDR3 is TGCGCCAGCAGCCTGTCCCAGGGTCCAACAGATACGCAGTATTTT.

The rearrangement uses TRBV4-1 and TRBJ1-1; 12 positions agree with TRBD1. The ends lost 4 bases at V and 7 bases at J; junction bases unmatched: 4. The germline gives CDR1 MGHRA, CDR2 YSYEKL. The CDR3 has 14 residues. CDR3 DNA sequence: TGCGCCAGCAGCCTAGGGACAGGGGGCTTTGAAGCTTTCTTT. Translated, it gives CASSLGTGGFEAFF.

The genes are TRBV19 and TRBJ1-1; no definite D call. The CDR3 is 13 residues long. Germline loops: CDR1 LNHDA, CDR2 SQIVND (reference sequence). Trimming stripped 3 bases from V and 1 base from J, with 6 bases between. CDR3 bases: TGTGCCAGTAGTATCAACAGGAACACTGAAGCTTTCTTT. It is translated as CASSINRNTEAFF.

This clone was counted a few times. Within the sample, other DNA sequences also encode this same CDR3. The gene calls are TRBV9 and TRBJ2-1; a possible D gene is TRBD2 (5 bases). Germline V lookup: CDR1 SGDLS, CDR2 YYNGEE. This CDR3 is 14 amino acids long. Trimming removed 3 bases at V and 4 bases at J, with 11 bases between. CDR3 amino acids: CASSAEASYNEQFF. Written as DNA, the CDR3 is TGTGCCAGCAGCGCGGAGGCGTCTTACAATGAGCAGTTCTTC.

V and J are TRBV13 and TRBJ1-2, with 7 positions matching TRBD1. With 5 bases clipped from V and 6 bases from J, the junction kept 9 bases outside the gene matches. The CDR3 runs to 14 residues. Germline lookup yields CDR1 PRHDT and CDR2 FYEKMQ (reference sequence). CDR3 region: CASSQQGPENGYTF. In DNA, the CDR3 is TGTGCCAGCAGCCAACAGGGGCCAGAGAATGGCTACACCTTC.

V usage is TRBV29-1 and J usage is TRBJ2-1, with D possibly TRBD1 on 6 matching bases. Looked up from germline, CDR1 is SQVTM and CDR2 is ANQGSEA. Trimming stripped 6 bases from V and 7 bases from J, with 13 bases between. This CDR3 is built from 12 residues. The CDR3 DNA follows: TGCAGCGTGGACAGAAGGCTGAATGAGCAGTTCTTC. It encodes CSVDRRLNEQFF.

The chain recombines TRBV11-2 with TRBJ2-7; 13 positions agree with TRBD2. The CDR3 has 14 amino acids. Unmatched junction bases numbered 7, after V lost 5 bases and J lost 9 bases. Germline lookup yields CDR1 SGHAT and CDR2 FQNNGV. This CDR3 reads CASSRGTSGMGQYF. The CDR3 coding sequence is TGTGCCAGCAGCCGTGGGACTAGCGGGATGGGGCAGTACTTC. The full variable domain, rest sourced from reference TRBV11-2 and TRBJ2-7, is EAGVAQSPRYKIIEKRQSVAFWCNPISGHATLYWYQQILGQGPKLLIQFQNNGVVDDSQLPKDRFSAERLKGVDSTLKIQPAKLEDSAVYLCASSRGTSGMGQYFGPGTRLTVT.

This clone appeared a few times. The chain has TRBV30 and TRBJ2-2; possibly TRBD2 for D (5 bases). The CDR3 loop spans 15 amino acids. CDR1 GTSNPN and CDR2 SVGIG come from the germline V gene (reference sequence). V was pared by 2 bases and J by 0 bases, with 10 bases between. The CDR3 is CAWSTRTANTGELFF. As DNA, the CDR3 is TGTGCCTGGAGTACGCGGACTGCGAACACCGGGGAGCTGTTTTTT.

The table lists this clone with a few counts. The chain links TRBV18 to TRBJ1-6; TRBD1 is a possible D gene (5 bases). V lost 2 bases and J 0 bases, leaving 11 bases between the germline ends. The CDR3 consists of 17 residues. The germline V gene has CDR1 KGHSH and CDR2 LQKENI. This chain's CDR3 is CASSPGGDRSYNSPLHF. DNA of the CDR3: TGTGCCAGCTCACCAGGAGGGGACCGCTCCTATAATTCACCCCTCCACTTT.

The V gene is TRBV2, the J gene TRBJ2-6; 7 nucleotides match TRBD1. V lost 6 bases to trimming and J lost 3 bases; unmatched junction nucleotides: 8. The germline gives CDR1 SNHLY, CDR2 FYNNEI. CDR3 length: 16 residues. CDR3: CASRATGAGGANVLTF. The DNA for the CDR3 is TGTGCCAGCAGAGCCACAGGGGCGGGTGGGGCCAACGTCCTGACTTTC. The variable domain in full, completed from reference TRBV2 and TRBJ2-6, reads EPEVTQTPSHQVTQMGQEVILRCVPISNHLYFYWYRQILGQKVEFLVSFYNNEISEKSEIFDDQFSVERPDGSNFTLKIRSTKLEDSAMYFCASRATGAGGANVLTFGAGSRLTVL.

The J gene is TRBJ2-1, the V gene TRBV18; no definite D call. The CDR3 has 12 residues. Between the trimmed V and J ends, which lost 2 bases and 7 bases, there was a span of 6 bases. From germline, CDR1 is KGHSH and CDR2 LQKENI. The CDR3 spells CASSPSVNEQFF. DNA for the CDR3: TGTGCCAGCTCACCATCCGTTAATGAGCAGTTCTTC.

V gene TRBV6-2 or TRBV6-3 combines with J gene TRBJ2-1; 9 positions agree with TRBD1. The germline V gene encodes CDR1 MNHEY and CDR2 SVGEGT. The CDR3 is 17 amino acids. The junction had 6 bases not matched to a gene; V was cut back by 2 bases and J by 1 base. The CDR3 DNA sequence: TGTGCCAGCAGTTACGGAGGGACAGGGAATTCCTACAATGAGCAGTTCTTC. This translates into CASSYGGTGNSYNEQFF.

The chain uses TRBV10-3 and TRBJ2-7; possibly TRBD1 for D (6 bases). Germline loops: CDR1 ENHRY, CDR2 SYGVKD. The CDR3 sequence is 16 residues long. V was shortened by 6 bases and J by 0 bases, with 18 bases between the two germline ends. The CDR3 DNA sequence: TGTGCCATCAGGAGGGACACCTCGACCTTCTCCTACGAGCAGTACTTC. It codes for CAIRRDTSTFSYEQYF.

V usage is TRBV6-5 and J usage is TRBJ2-5, with 8 bases fitting TRBD2. The CDR3 is 15 amino acids. CDR1 MNHEY and CDR2 SVGAGI come from the germline V gene. Trimming at V came to 6 bases and at J to 5 bases, leaving 11 bases not matched to a gene. CDR3 nucleotide sequence: TGTGCCAGCAGCCAGGGCGGGGGGAACGTGGAGACCCAGTACTTC. It yields the protein CASSQGGGNVETQYF.

This chain connects TRBV9 to TRBJ2-1; a weak D match, TRBD1 (8 bases). Germline CDR1 is SGDLS and CDR2 is YYNGEE. The germline V and J ends were trimmed by 0 bases and 8 bases, with 15 bases remaining between them. The length of the CDR3 is 15 residues. The CDR3 nucleotides are TGTGCCAGCAGCGTAGCTCAACAGGGGGGGGATGAGCAGTTCTTC. The encoded protein is CASSVAQQGGDEQFF.

The chain couples TRBV7-9 to TRBJ1-2; D may be TRBD1 (5 bases). CDR1 is SEHNR, CDR2 FQNEAQ, per germline (reference sequence). V lost 2 bases to trimming and J lost 5 bases, with 12 bases between them. The CDR3 totals 14 residues. The CDR3 region has the DNA TGTGCCAGCAGCTTAAACTGGGGGGAGTATGGCTACACCTTC. It is translated as CASSLNWGEYGYTF.